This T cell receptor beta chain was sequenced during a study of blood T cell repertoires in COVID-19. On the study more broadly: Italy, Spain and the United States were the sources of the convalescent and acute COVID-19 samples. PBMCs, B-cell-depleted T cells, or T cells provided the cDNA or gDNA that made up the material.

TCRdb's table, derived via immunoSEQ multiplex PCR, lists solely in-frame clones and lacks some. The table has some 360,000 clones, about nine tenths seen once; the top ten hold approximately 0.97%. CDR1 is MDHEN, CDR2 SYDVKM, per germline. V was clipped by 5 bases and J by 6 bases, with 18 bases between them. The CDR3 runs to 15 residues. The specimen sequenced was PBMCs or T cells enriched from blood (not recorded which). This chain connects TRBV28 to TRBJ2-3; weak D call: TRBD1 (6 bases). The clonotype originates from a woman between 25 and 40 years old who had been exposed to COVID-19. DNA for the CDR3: TGTGCCAGCAGTCCCCTCCAGGGGATGTCGGATACGCAGTATTTT. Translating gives CASSPLQGMSDTQYF.